The rows below give T cell receptor beta chains drawn from one sample of a study of T cell responses to AZD1222 COVID-19 vaccine. Some clones are missing from TCRdb's copy, which holds only in-frame ones; the method was immunoSEQ multiplex PCR. The sample includes about 120,000 clones, about nine tenths seen only once; the top ten take approximately 7.9%. The starting material was peripheral blood, obtained 28 days after the second AZD1222 dose. These receptors all come from an adult who received the AZD1222 COVID-19 vaccine. CDR3s include the opening cysteine and the closing phenylalanine or tryptophan. D genes are given only for firm matches. Some rows mark clone size as missing; the rest say once, few, many or name a class of expanded clone.

d_call	v_call	clone_size	j_call	cdr3_aa	cdr3_nt
-	TRBV27	-	TRBJ1-3	CASSGGGPPLSGNTIYF	TGTGCCAGCAGCGGTGGGGGCCCACCGCTCTCTGGAAACACCATATATTTT
-	TRBV28	-	TRBJ1-5	CASSSIPTSQHF	TGTGCCAGCAGTTCTATACCTACGTCCCAGCATTTT
TRBD1	TRBV7-9	-	TRBJ2-3	CASSFFPGQGEDTQYF	TGTGCCAGCAGCTTTTTCCCGGGACAGGGAGAGGATACGCAGTATTTT
-	TRBV2	-	TRBJ1-2	CASSARVDYGYTF	TGTGCCAGCAGTGCTAGAGTTGACTATGGCTACACCTTC
-	TRBV6-5	once	TRBJ1-5	CASRITGISNQPQHF	TGTGCCAGCAGAATAACAGGGATTAGCAATCAGCCCCAGCATTTT
-	TRBV19	-	TRBJ1-4	CASMAGLNEKLFF	TGTGCCAGTATGGCAGGCCTTAATGAAAAACTGTTTTTT
-	TRBV19	-	TRBJ2-4	CASSTPNIQYF	TGTGCCAGTAGTACCCCCAACATTCAGTACTTC
-	TRBV6-4	-	TRBJ2-1	CASSDGGYNEQFF	TGTGCCAGCAGTGACGGGGGATACAATGAGCAGTTCTTC
TRBD1	TRBV6-4	-	TRBJ1-3	CASRYTGDPGNTIYF	TGTGCCAGCAGGTATACAGGGGACCCTGGAAACACCATATATTTT
TRBD1	TRBV10-3	-	TRBJ1-5	CAISEVQGQNQPQHF	TGTGCCATCAGTGAGGTACAGGGGCAAAATCAGCCCCAGCATTTT
TRBD2	TRBV15	-	TRBJ2-5	CATSRGASGLQETQYF	TGTGCCACCAGCAGGGGGGCTAGCGGGCTCCAAGAGACCCAGTACTTC
TRBD1	TRBV2	-	TRBJ1-2	CASSSQGADYGYTF	TGTGCCAGCAGTTCACAGGGGGCGGACTATGGCTACACCTTC
TRBD1	TRBV7-9	once	TRBJ1-3	CASSSGTASGNTIYF	TGTGCCAGCAGTTCCGGGACAGCCTCTGGAAACACCATATATTTT
-	TRBV19	once	TRBJ1-2	CASSISVFGGYTF	TGTGCCAGTAGTATATCTGTATTCGGTGGCTACACCTTC
TRBD1	TRBV5-4	once	TRBJ2-3	CASSPREGGGYTQYF	TGTGCCAGCAGCCCGAGGGAAGGGGGCGGATATACGCAGTATTTT
TRBD1	TRBV3-1/TRBV3-2	-	TRBJ1-2	CASSQEGQRGYTF	TGTGCCAGCAGCCAAGAGGGACAGCGAGGCTACACCTTC
-	TRBV27	-	TRBJ1-5	CASSLDGQPNQPQHF	TGTGCCAGCAGTTTGGACGGCCAGCCCAATCAGCCCCAGCATTTT
TRBD1	TRBV5-4	-	TRBJ1-3	CASSSDPGQGNTIYF	TGTGCCAGCAGCTCTGACCCGGGACAGGGAAACACCATATATTTT
-	TRBV7-2	-	TRBJ1-1	CASSATWNTEAFF	TGTGCCAGCAGCGCCACCTGGAACACTGAAGCTTTCTTT
TRBD1	TRBV10-3	-	TRBJ2-7	CAISGTGTGNSRYEQYF	TGTGCCATCAGCGGGACCGGGACAGGGAATTCCCGCTACGAGCAGTACTTC
-	TRBV6-5	-	TRBJ1-3	CASSYSDGNTIYF	TGTGCCAGCTCTTACAGTGATGGAAACACCATATATTTT
-	TRBV7-2	-	TRBJ1-4	CASSSLGASNEKLFF	TGTGCCAGCAGCTCCCTTGGGGCCTCTAATGAAAAACTGTTTTTT